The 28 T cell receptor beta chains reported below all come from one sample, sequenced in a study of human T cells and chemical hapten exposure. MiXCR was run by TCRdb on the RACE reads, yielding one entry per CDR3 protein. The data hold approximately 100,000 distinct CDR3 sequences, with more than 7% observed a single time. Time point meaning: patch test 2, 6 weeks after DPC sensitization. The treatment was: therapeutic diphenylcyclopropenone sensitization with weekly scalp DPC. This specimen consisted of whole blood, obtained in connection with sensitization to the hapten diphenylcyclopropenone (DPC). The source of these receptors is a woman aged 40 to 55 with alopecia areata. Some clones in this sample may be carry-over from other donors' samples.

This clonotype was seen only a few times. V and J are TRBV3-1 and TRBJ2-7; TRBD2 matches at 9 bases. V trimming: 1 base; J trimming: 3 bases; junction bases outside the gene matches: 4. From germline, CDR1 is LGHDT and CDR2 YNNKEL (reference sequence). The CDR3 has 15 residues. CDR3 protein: CASSQGLAVDYEQYF. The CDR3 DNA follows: TGTGCCAGCAGCCAAGGACTAGCGGTCGACTACGAGCAGTACTTC.

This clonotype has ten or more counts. The DNA for the CDR3 is TGCAGTGCTATTTCAGGAGGGAATCAGCCCCAGCATTTT. It encodes CSAISGGNQPQHF. The chain recombines TRBV20-1 with TRBJ1-5; D not resolved. The germline V gene has CDR1 DFQATT and CDR2 SNEGSKA (reference sequence). Trimming cost V 4 bases and J 4 bases, with 11 bases left between them. This CDR3 comprises 13 residues.

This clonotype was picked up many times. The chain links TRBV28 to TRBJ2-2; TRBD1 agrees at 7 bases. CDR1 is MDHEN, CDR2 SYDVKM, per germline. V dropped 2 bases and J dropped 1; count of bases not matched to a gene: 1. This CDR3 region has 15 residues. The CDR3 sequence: CASSLAGGNTGELFF. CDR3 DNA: TGTGCCAGCAGTTTAGCAGGGGGGAACACCGGGGAGCTGTTTTTT.

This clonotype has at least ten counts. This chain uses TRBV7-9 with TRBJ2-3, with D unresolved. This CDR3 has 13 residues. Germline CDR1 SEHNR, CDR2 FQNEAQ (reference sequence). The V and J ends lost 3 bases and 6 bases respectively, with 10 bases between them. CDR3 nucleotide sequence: TGTGCCAGCAGCTTCTATGTGGTGGATACGCAGTATTTT. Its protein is CASSFYVVDTQYF.

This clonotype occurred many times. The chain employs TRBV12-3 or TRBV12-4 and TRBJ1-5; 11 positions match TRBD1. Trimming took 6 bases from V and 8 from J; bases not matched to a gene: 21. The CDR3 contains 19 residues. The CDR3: CASSPRSAQGQGVTEPQHF. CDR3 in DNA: TGTGCCAGCAGCCCTAGGTCGGCGCAGGGACAGGGGGTCACGGAGCCCCAGCATTTT.

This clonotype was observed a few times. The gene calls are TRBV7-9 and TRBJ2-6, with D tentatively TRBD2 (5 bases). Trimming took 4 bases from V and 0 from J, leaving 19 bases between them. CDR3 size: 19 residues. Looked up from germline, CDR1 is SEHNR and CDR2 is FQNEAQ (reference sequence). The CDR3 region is CASSSIDRGRASGANVLTF. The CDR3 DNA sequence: TGTGCCAGCAGCTCCATTGACCGGGGTCGGGCCTCTGGGGCCAACGTCCTGACTTTC. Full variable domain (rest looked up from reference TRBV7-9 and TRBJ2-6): DTGVSQNPRHKITKRGQNVTFRCDPISEHNRLYWYRQTLGQGPEFLTYFQNEAQLEKSRLLSDRFSAERPKGSFSTLEIQRTEQGDSAMYLCASSSIDRGRASGANVLTFGAGSRLTVL.

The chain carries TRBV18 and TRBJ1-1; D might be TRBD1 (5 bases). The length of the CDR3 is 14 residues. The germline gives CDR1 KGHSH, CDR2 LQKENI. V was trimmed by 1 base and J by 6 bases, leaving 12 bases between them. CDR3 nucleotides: TGTGCCAGCTCACCACTTGTACAGGTGGCTGAAGCTTTCTTT. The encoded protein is CASSPLVQVAEAFF.

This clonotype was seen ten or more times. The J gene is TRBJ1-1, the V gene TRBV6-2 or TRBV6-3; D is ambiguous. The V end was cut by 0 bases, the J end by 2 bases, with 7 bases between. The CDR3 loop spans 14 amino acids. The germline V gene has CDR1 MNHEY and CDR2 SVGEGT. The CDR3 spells CASSYSSYNTEAFF. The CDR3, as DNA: TGTGCCAGCAGTTACTCGTCCTATAACACTGAAGCTTTCTTT.

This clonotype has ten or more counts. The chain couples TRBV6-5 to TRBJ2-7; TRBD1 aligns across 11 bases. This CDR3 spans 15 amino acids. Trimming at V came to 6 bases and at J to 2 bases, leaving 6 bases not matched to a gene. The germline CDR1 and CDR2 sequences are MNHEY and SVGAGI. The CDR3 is CASSVTGQGAYEQYF. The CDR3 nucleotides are TGTGCCAGCAGCGTCACGGGACAGGGGGCCTACGAGCAGTACTTC.

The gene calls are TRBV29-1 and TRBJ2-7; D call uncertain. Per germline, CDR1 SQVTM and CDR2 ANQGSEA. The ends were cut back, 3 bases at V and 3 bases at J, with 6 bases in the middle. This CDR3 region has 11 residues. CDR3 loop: CSVETDYEQYF. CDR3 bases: TGCAGCGTTGAGACGGACTACGAGCAGTACTTC.

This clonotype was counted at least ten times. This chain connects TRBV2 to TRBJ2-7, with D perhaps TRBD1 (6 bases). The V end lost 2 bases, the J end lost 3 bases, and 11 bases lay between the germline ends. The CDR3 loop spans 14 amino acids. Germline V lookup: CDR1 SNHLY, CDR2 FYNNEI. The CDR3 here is CASSETGLSYEQYF. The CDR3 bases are TGTGCCAGCAGTGAAACAGGGCTGAGCTACGAGCAGTACTTC.

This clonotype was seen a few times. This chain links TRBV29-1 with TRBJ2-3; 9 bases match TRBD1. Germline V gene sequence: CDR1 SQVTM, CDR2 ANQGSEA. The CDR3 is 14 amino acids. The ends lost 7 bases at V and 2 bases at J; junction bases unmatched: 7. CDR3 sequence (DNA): TGCAGCGCCTGGGGGACAGGGTCCACAGATACGCAGTATTTT. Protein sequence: CSAWGTGSTDTQYF.

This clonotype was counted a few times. CDR3 sequence: CASSSGLSGDTQYF. The CDR3, as DNA: TGTGCCAGCAGCTCCGGACTAAGCGGAGATACGCAGTATTTT. The chain recombines TRBV11-2 with TRBJ2-3; possibly TRBD2 for D (6 bases). The CDR3 extends over 14 amino acids. Germline V gene sequence: CDR1 SGHAT, CDR2 FQNNGV. V was cut by 4 bases and J by 5 bases, with 13 bases left in between.

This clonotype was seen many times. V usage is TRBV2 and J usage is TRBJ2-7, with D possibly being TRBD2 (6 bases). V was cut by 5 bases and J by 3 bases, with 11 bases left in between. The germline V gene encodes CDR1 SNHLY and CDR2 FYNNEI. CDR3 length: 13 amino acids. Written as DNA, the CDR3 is TGTGCCAGCAGTACGGGACTTCTCTACGAGCAGTACTTC. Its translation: CASSTGLLYEQYF.

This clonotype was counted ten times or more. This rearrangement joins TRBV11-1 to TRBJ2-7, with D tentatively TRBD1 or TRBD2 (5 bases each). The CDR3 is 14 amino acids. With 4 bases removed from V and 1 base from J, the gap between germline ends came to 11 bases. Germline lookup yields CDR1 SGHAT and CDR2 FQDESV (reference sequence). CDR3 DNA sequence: TGTGCCAGCAGCTCCGGGACCCCTTCCTACGAGCAGTACTTC. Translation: CASSSGTPSYEQYF.

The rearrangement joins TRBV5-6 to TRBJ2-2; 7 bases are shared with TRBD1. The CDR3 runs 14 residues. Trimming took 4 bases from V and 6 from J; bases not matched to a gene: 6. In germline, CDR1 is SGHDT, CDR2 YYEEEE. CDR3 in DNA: TGTGCCAGCAGCCCCATCGGGACAGCCGGGGAGCTGTTTTTT. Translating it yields CASSPIGTAGELFF.

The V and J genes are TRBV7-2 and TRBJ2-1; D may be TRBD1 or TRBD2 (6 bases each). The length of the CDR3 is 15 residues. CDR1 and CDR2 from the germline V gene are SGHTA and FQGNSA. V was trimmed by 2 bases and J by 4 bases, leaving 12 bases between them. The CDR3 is CASSLMWGAYNEQFF. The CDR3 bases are TGTGCCAGCAGCTTAATGTGGGGGGCTTACAATGAGCAGTTCTTC. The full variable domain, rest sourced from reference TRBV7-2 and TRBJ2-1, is GAGVSQSPSNKVTEKGKDVELRCDPISGHTALYWYRQSLGQGLEFLIYFQGNSAPDKSGLPSDRFSAERTGGSVSTLTIQRTQQEDSAVYLCASSLMWGAYNEQFFGPGTRLTVL.

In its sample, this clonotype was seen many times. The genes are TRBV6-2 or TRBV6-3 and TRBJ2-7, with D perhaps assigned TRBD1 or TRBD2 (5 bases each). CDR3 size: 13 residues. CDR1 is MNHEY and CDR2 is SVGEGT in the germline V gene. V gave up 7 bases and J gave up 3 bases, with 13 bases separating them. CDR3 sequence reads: CASTRDDHYEQYF. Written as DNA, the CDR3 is TGTGCCAGCACCAGGGACGACCACTACGAGCAGTACTTC.

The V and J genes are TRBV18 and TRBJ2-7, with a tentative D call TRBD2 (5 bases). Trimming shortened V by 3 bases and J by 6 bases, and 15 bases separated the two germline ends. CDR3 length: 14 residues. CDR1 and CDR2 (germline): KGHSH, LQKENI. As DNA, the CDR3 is TGTGCCAGCTCACCGCTAGCCTGGGGTTCCGAGCAGTACTTC. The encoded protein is CASSPLAWGSEQYF.

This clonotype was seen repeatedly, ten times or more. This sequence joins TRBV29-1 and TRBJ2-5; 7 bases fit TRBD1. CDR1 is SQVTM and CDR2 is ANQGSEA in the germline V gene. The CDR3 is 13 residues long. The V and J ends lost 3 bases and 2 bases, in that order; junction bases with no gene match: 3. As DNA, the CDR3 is TGCAGCGTTGACGCAGGGGGACAAGAGACCCAGTACTTC. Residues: CSVDAGGQETQYF.

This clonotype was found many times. This CDR3 reads CASSLQADPWNQPQHF. The CDR3 nucleotides are TGTGCCAGCAGCTTGCAGGCGGACCCTTGGAATCAGCCCCAGCATTTT. V and J are TRBV5-6 and TRBJ1-5; D call uncertain. V was trimmed by 1 base and J by 4 bases, leaving 15 bases between them. The CDR3 is 16 residues long. Germline-derived CDR1 and CDR2 are SGHDT and YYEEEE.

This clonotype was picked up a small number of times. DNA of the CDR3: TGTGCCAGCAGTTACCCGACGTTTGGAGGACAGGAGAACACTGAAGCTTTCTTT. Encoded protein: CASSYPTFGGQENTEAFF. The chain combines TRBV6-2 or TRBV6-3 with TRBJ1-1, with 7 bases matching TRBD1. Germline lookup yields CDR1 MNHEY and CDR2 SVGEGT. The length of the CDR3 is 18 residues. The V and J ends lost 2 bases and 1 base, in that order; junction bases with no gene match: 13.

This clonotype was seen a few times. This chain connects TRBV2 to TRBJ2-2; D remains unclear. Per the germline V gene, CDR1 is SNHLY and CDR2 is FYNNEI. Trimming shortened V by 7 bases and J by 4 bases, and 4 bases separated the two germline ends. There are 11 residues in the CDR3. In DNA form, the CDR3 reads TGTGCCAGCAAAATCACCGGGGAGCTGTTTTTT. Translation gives CASKITGELFF.

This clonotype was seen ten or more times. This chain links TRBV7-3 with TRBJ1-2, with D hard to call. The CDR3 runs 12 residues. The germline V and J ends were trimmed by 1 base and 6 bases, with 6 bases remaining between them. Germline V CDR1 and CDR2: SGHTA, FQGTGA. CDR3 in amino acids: CASSLNGNGYTF. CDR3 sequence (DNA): TGTGCCAGCAGCTTAAACGGAAATGGCTACACCTTC.

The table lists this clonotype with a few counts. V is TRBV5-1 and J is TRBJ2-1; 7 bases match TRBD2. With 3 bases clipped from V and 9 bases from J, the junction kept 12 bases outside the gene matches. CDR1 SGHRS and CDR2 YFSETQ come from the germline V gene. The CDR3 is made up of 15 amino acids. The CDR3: CASSSPGLPPREQFF. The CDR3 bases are TGCGCCAGCAGCTCCCCGGGACTACCCCCCCGTGAGCAGTTCTTC. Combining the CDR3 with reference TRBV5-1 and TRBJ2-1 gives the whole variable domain KAGVTQTPRYLIKTRGQQVTLSCSPISGHRSVSWYQQTPGQGLQFLFEYFSETQRNKGNFPGRFSGRQFSNSRSEMNVSTLELGDSALYLCASSSPGLPPREQFFGPGTRLTVL.

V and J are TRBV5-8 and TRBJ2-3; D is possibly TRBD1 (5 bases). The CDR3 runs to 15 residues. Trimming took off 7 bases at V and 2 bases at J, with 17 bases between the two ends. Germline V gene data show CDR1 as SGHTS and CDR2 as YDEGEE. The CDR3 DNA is TGTGCCAGCCCATCCTACAGGAGAATCACAGATACGCAGTATTTT. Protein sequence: CASPSYRRITDTQYF.

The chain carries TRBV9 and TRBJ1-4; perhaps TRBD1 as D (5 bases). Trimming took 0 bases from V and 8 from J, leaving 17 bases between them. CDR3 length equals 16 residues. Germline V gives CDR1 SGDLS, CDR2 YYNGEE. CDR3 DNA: TGTGCCAGCAGCGTAGGGACATCGAGGGTGGCGGAAAAACTGTTTTTT. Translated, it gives CASSVGTSRVAEKLFF.

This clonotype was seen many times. CDR3 residues: CSVVGDNQPQHF. The CDR3 DNA reads as TGCAGCGTGGTCGGGGATAATCAGCCCCAGCATTTT. The chain couples TRBV29-1 to TRBJ1-5; D gene unclear. Per the germline V gene, CDR1 is SQVTM and CDR2 is ANQGSEA. The V end was cut by 6 bases, the J end by 4 bases, with 10 bases between. CDR3 size: 12 residues.